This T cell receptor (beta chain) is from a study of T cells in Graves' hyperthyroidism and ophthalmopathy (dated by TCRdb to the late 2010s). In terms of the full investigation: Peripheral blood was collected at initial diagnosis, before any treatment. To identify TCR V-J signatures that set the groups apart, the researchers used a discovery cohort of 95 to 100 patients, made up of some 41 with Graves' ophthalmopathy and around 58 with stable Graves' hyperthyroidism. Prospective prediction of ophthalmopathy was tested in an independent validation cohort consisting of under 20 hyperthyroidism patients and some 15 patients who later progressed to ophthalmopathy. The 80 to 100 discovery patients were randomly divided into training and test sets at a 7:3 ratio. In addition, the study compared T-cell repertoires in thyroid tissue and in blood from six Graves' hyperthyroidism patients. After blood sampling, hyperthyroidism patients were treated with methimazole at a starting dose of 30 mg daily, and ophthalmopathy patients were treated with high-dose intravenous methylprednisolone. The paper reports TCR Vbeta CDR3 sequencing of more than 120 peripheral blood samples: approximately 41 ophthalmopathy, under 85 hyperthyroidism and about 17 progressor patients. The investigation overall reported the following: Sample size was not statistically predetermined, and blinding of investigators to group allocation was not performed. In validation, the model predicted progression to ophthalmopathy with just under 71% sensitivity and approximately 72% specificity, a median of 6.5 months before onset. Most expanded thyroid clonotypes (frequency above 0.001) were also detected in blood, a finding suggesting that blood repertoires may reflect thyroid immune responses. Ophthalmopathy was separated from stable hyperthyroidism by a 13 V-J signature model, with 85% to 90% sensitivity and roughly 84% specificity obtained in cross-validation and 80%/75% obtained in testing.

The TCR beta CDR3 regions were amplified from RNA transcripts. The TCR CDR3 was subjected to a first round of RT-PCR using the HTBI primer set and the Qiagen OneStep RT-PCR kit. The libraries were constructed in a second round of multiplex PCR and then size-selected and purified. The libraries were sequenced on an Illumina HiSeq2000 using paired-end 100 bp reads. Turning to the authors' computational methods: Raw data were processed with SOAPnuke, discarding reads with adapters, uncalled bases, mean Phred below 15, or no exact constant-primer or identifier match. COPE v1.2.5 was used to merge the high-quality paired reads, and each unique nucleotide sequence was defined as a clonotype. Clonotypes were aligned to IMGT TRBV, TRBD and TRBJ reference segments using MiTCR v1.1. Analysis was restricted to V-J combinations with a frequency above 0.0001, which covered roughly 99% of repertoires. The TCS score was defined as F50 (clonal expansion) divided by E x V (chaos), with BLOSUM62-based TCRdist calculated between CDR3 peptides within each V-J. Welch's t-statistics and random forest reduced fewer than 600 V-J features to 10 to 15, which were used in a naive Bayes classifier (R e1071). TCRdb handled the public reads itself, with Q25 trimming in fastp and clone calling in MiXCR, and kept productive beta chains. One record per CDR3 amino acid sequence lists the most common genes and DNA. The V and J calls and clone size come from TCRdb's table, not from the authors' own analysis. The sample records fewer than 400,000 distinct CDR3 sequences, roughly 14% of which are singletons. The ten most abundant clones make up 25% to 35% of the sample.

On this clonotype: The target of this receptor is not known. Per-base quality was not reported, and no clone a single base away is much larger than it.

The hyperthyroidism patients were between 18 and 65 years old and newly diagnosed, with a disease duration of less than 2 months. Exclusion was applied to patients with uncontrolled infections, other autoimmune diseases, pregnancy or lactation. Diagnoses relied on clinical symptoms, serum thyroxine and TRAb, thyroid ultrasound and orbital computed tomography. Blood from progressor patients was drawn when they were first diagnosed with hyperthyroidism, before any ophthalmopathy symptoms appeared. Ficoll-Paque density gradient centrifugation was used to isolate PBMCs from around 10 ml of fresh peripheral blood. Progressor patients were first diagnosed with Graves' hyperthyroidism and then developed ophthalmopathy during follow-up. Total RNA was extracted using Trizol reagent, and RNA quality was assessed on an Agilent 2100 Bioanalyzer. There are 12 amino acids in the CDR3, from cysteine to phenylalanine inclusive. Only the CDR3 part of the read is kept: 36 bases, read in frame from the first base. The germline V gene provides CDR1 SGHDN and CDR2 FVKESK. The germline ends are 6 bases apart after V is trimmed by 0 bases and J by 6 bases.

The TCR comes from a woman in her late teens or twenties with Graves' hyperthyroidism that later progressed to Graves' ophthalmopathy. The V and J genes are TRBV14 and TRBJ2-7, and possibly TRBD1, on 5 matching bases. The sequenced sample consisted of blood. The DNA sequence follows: TGTGCCAGCAGCCAAGAGGGGCTCGAGCAGTACTTC. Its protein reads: CASSQEGLEQYF.